This TCR beta chain emerged from a study of technical replicates of blood from several donors. Generated by immunoSEQ multiplex PCR, the TCRdb table keeps only in-frame clones and is missing some. The table lists about 91,000 clones, about 90% of them singletons. Germline CDR1 and CDR2: LNHDA and SQIVND (reference sequence). Trimming pared 3 bases from V and 2 bases from J, leaving 14 bases between. The CDR3 length is 16 residues. Sequencing was carried out using T cells isolated from PBMCs. This TCR derives from a human donor in good health. V and J are TRBV19 and TRBJ1-5, with D possibly TRBD1 on 6 matching bases. CDR3 residues: CASSMGARGGNQPQHF. Written as DNA, the CDR3 is TGTGCCAGTAGTATGGGGGCCAGGGGAGGCAATCAGCCCCAGCATTTT.